The TCR beta chain described here comes from a study of neoadjuvant nivolumab and ipilimumab in lung cancer. Germline V gene lookup returns CDR1 LNHDA and CDR2 SQIVND (reference sequence). Trimming at V came to 8 bases and at J to 3 bases, leaving 4 bases not matched to a gene. The CDR3 has 13 amino acids. As concerns this clone: Antigen specificity is unknown.

General study findings and limits: Higher pretherapy blood TCR richness went with higher resected-tumor richness.

Assay used: immunoSEQ multiplex PCR; TCRdb lists only in-frame clones, some missing. The repertoire holds 7,500 to 9,000 clones, with over 75% as singletons. The sample in question was tumor tissue, obtained after neoadjuvant nivolumab, alone or with ipilimumab, at or shortly before surgery. The TCR sequence derives from an adult with non-small cell lung cancer. The rearrangement uses TRBV19 and TRBJ2-7; 10 bases fit TRBD2. The CDR3 sequence: CASGLAENYEQYF. The CDR3, as DNA: TGTGCCAGTGGACTAGCGGAAAACTACGAGCAGTACTTC.